The 27 T cell receptor beta chains below were found in one sample sequenced in a study of OX40 agonist ivuxolimab in advanced cancers. The method was the immunoSEQ multiplex PCR assay. Drawn from immuneACCESS, this table holds only the in-frame rearrangements with V and J called that TCRdb kept. Clones are partly lost; checked studies trace under half to an unresolved V gene and leave the rest unexplained. Counted in this sample were 70,000 to 95,000 clones; around 84% of them appeared once. The biggest ten clones account for 1.5% to 2% of the sample. Source: CD4+ or CD8+ T cells sorted from blood, taken in a trial of the OX40 agonist ivuxolimab. These receptors all come from an adult with an advanced solid tumor such as melanoma, head and neck, liver or kidney cancer.

The rearrangement joins TRBV4-2 to TRBJ1-5, with D unclear. The CDR3 consists of 12 residues. Germline CDR1 is LGHNA and CDR2 is YNFKEQ. Trimming removed 1 base from V and 13 bases from J, with 11 bases in between. The CDR3 loop is CASSQGQSAQHF. In DNA form, the CDR3 reads TGTGCCAGCAGCCAAGGGCAGAGTGCTCAGCATTTT.

The J gene is TRBJ1-1, the V gene TRBV7-2, with D perhaps TRBD1 (6 bases). V lost 1 base and J 1 base, leaving 7 bases between the germline ends. Germline-derived CDR1 and CDR2 are SGHTA and FQGNSA. This CDR3 contains 14 residues. The DNA of the CDR3 is TGTGCCAGCAGCTTAGGGGGGCGGAACACTGAAGCTTTCTTT. Protein product: CASSLGGRNTEAFF.

The gene calls are TRBV28 and TRBJ1-1, with 8 positions matching TRBD1. Germline CDR1 MDHEN, CDR2 SYDVKM. J was trimmed by 10 bases and V by 3 bases; bases with no gene match: 7. This CDR3 region has 13 residues. The CDR3 loop is CASSLPGGRVAFF. The CDR3 nucleotides read TGTGCCAGCAGTTTGCCAGGGGGCCGGGTAGCTTTCTTT.

The gene calls are TRBV10-3 and TRBJ1-4, with D tentatively TRBD1 (5 bases). This CDR3 spans 15 amino acids. The V end lost 6 bases, the J end lost 3 bases, and 14 bases lay between the germline ends. CDR1 and CDR2 from the germline V gene are ENHRY and SYGVKD. CDR3 region: CAIREGGEPNEKLFF. The CDR3, as DNA: TGTGCCATCAGAGAGGGAGGGGAACCTAATGAAAAACTGTTTTTT.

The table lists this clone with a count of one. This sequence joins TRBV19 and TRBJ2-2; D unclear. The CDR3 sequence is 13 residues long. V was trimmed by 2 bases and J by 5 bases, leaving 6 bases between them. Germline assignment: CDR1 LNHDA and CDR2 SQIVND (reference sequence). DNA of the CDR3: TGTGCCAGTAGTATACCTGTAACCGGGGAGCTGTTTTTT. Translated: CASSIPVTGELFF.

This clone was detected a few times. V is TRBV30 and J is TRBJ1-6, with D possibly being TRBD1 (5 bases). The V gene lost 0 bases and the J gene lost 6 bases, with 9 bases spanning the gap. CDR1 GTSNPN and CDR2 SVGIG come from the germline V gene (reference sequence). The CDR3 has 14 residues. As DNA, the CDR3 is TGTGCCTGGAGTGTAGGGGTGGGTAATTCACCCCTCCACTTT. Its translation is CAWSVGVGNSPLHF.

The chain employs TRBV28 and TRBJ1-5; no clear D gene. Between the trimmed V and J ends, which lost 6 bases and 3 bases, there was a span of 6 bases. The CDR3 has 12 amino acids. The germline gives CDR1 MDHEN, CDR2 SYDVKM. For the CDR3, the DNA is TGTGCCAGCAGGCCCAACAATCAGCCCCAGCATTTT. Translation gives CASRPNNQPQHF.

The chain links TRBV6-5 to TRBJ2-2, with 7 bases lining up with TRBD2. CDR1 and CDR2 (germline): MNHEY, SVGAGI. CDR3 length equals 13 residues. Trimming took 5 bases from V and 7 from J; bases not matched to a gene: 4. The CDR3 loop is CASSHGGFGELFF. The DNA of the CDR3 is TGTGCCAGCAGTCACGGGGGGTTCGGGGAGCTGTTTTTT.

The V call is TRBV5-1, the J call TRBJ1-2, with 8 nucleotides matching TRBD1. The CDR3 sequence is 14 residues long. CDR1 is SGHRS and CDR2 is YFSETQ in the germline V gene. V lost 4 bases, J lost 7 bases, and 9 bases stayed unmatched. CDR3: CASSPDRGLGGYTF. The CDR3 DNA follows: TGCGCCAGCAGCCCCGACAGGGGACTTGGTGGCTACACCTTC.

V gene TRBV19 combines with J gene TRBJ1-3, with D unclear. CDR1 and CDR2 from the germline V gene are LNHDA and SQIVND (reference sequence). Deletions cut 3 bases from V and 4 bases from J, with 7 bases between. This CDR3 spans 13 amino acids. This CDR3 reads CASSIEAGNTIYF. For the CDR3, the DNA is TGTGCCAGTAGTATCGAAGCCGGAAACACCATATATTTT.

The V call is TRBV5-6, the J call TRBJ1-4, with D possibly matching TRBD1 (5 bases). Germline V CDR1 and CDR2: SGHDT, YYEEEE. V dropped 5 bases and J dropped 3 bases, with 20 bases sitting between them. The CDR3 contains 17 residues. CDR3 region: CASSSSSGVGANEKLFF. In DNA, the CDR3 is TGTGCCAGCAGTTCGTCGTCGGGCGTGGGGGCTAATGAAAAACTGTTTTTT.

J is TRBJ1-6 and V is TRBV27; D is uncertain. In germline, CDR1 is MNHEY, CDR2 SMNVEV (reference sequence). The CDR3 is made up of 15 amino acids. Trimming pared 3 bases from V and 4 bases from J, leaving 10 bases between. CDR3 residues: CASSFVAVYNSPLHF. The CDR3 DNA reads TGTGCCAGCAGTTTTGTCGCCGTATATAATTCACCCCTCCACTTT.

The rearrangement uses TRBV7-2 and TRBJ1-2; weak D call: TRBD1 (6 bases). Germline assignment: CDR1 SGHTA and CDR2 FQGNSA. The CDR3 covers 13 residues. V lost 4 bases, J lost 4 bases, and 10 bases lay in between. DNA for the CDR3: TGTGCCAGCAGCTCTGGACAGACCTATGGCTACACCTTC. This codes for CASSSGQTYGYTF.

The chain links TRBV11-2 to TRBJ1-1, with a weak D call TRBD1 (5 bases). The V end lost 5 bases, the J end lost 7 bases, and 17 bases lay between the germline ends. CDR1 and CDR2 from the germline V gene are SGHAT and FQNNGV. CDR3 length equals 14 residues. CDR3 DNA: TGTGCCAGCAGCCGGTATAGGGGATTGGGTGAAGCTTTCTTT. This encodes CASSRYRGLGEAFF.

The V call is TRBV27, the J call TRBJ1-2, with a weak D call TRBD1 (5 bases). The V gene's germline CDR1 is MNHEY and CDR2 SMNVEV (reference sequence). The CDR3 extends over 15 amino acids. The germline V and J ends were trimmed by 6 bases and 0 bases, with 14 bases remaining between them. The CDR3 coding sequence is TGTGCCAGCAGAGGTGAGGGGAACACTAACTATGGCTACACCTTC. This gives the protein CASRGEGNTNYGYTF.

The chain combines TRBV19 with TRBJ2-3; 12 bases are shared with TRBD2. This CDR3 is 17 amino acids long. CDR1 LNHDA and CDR2 SQIVND come from the germline V gene (reference sequence). The V and J ends lost 2 bases and 1 base, in that order; junction bases with no gene match: 4. The CDR3 DNA sequence: TGTGCCAGTAGTATATCCCGGACTAGCGGGGGCACAGATACGCAGTATTTT. This encodes CASSISRTSGGTDTQYF.

The chain uses TRBV19 and TRBJ1-1, with D possibly TRBD1 on 6 matching bases. The CDR3 contains 16 residues. Germline V gives CDR1 LNHDA, CDR2 SQIVND (reference sequence). The germline V and J ends were trimmed by 3 bases and 9 bases, with 23 bases remaining between them. CDR3 protein: CASSIRGGDNGVQAFF. The CDR3 DNA is TGTGCCAGTAGTATCCGCGGGGGCGATAATGGGGTTCAAGCTTTCTTT.

This clone came up once. The chain carries TRBV28 and TRBJ1-1, with 9 bases lining up with TRBD1. Germline V gives CDR1 MDHEN, CDR2 SYDVKM. V dropped 7 bases and J dropped 9; count of bases not matched to a gene: 9. The length of the CDR3 is 13 residues. CDR3 nucleotide sequence: TGTGCCAGCACCGAGGGCGGGACAGGGAAAGCTTTCTTT. Translating it yields CASTEGGTGKAFF.

This chain uses TRBV7-9 with TRBJ1-5, with D perhaps TRBD1 (5 bases). The length of the CDR3 is 14 residues. V was clipped by 2 bases and J by 3 bases, with 8 bases between them. The germline V gene encodes CDR1 SEHNR and CDR2 FQNEAQ (reference sequence). CDR3 nucleotide sequence: TGTGCCAGCAGCTTACGGGGGTCCAATCAGCCCCAGCATTTT. The encoded protein is CASSLRGSNQPQHF.

This clone has a single count. In DNA, the CDR3 is TGTGCCAGCAGTCGGGACCAGGGCAATTCACCCCTCCACTTT. As protein: CASSRDQGNSPLHF. The chain has TRBV6-1 and TRBJ1-6; perhaps TRBD1 as D (5 bases). The germline V and J ends were trimmed by 5 bases and 7 bases, with 12 bases remaining between them. Germline-derived CDR1 and CDR2 are MNHNS and SASEGT. This CDR3 is 14 amino acids long.

The V call is TRBV14, the J call TRBJ2-7, with 7 bases that match TRBD1. Germline V gives CDR1 SGHDN, CDR2 FVKESK. This CDR3 has 13 amino acids. Trimming at V came to 5 bases and at J to 7 bases, leaving 8 bases not matched to a gene. CDR3 sequence reads: CASSLGQANEQYF. The CDR3 DNA follows: TGTGCCAGCAGCTTAGGACAGGCTAATGAGCAGTACTTC.

V usage is TRBV7-2 and J usage is TRBJ1-4; 8 bases are a match to TRBD1. The junction had 14 bases not matched to a gene; V was cut back by 4 bases and J by 7 bases. Germline CDR1 SGHTA, CDR2 FQGNSA. The CDR3 covers 17 residues. The CDR3 bases are TGTGCCAGCAGCTCCACGGTGAGCAGGGGGCTTGGTGAAAAACTGTTTTTT. Translation gives CASSSTVSRGLGEKLFF.

This clone has only a few counts. This sequence joins TRBV11-2 and TRBJ2-7; D perhaps matches TRBD1 (6 bases). Trimming took off 6 bases at V and 2 bases at J, with 8 bases between the two ends. Looked up from germline, CDR1 is SGHAT and CDR2 is FQNNGV. The CDR3 contains 12 residues. The CDR3 bases are TGTGCCAGCAGGGGGGCCGCCTACGAGCAGTACTTC. Amino acid sequence: CASRGAAYEQYF.

The chain combines TRBV4-1 with TRBJ1-4; no definite D call. V lost 4 bases and J lost 0, with 9 bases in between. Germline V CDR1 and CDR2: MGHRA, YSYEKL. The CDR3 contains 15 residues. Written as DNA, the CDR3 is TGCGCCAGCAGCCGCGGGTTGGCAACTAATGAAAAACTGTTTTTT. Protein sequence: CASSRGLATNEKLFF.

The gene calls are TRBV18 and TRBJ1-1; D not resolved. The CDR3 has 15 amino acids. Trimming took off 3 bases at V and 4 bases at J, with 15 bases between the two ends. Germline V gene sequence: CDR1 KGHSH, CDR2 LQKENI. Here the CDR3 DNA reads TGTGCCAGCTCACCGGGTATGGACGGGAGCACTGAAGCTTTCTTT. Residues: CASSPGMDGSTEAFF.

The rearrangement links TRBV5-1 to TRBJ1-1; 9 nucleotides align to TRBD1. The length of the CDR3 is 16 residues. The V segment lost 2 bases and the J segment 0 bases; nucleotides outside the gene matches: 5. Germline V gene data show CDR1 as SGHRS and CDR2 as YFSETQ. The CDR3 reads CASSFTGGGMNTEAFF. CDR3 bases: TGCGCCAGCAGCTTTACAGGGGGCGGGATGAACACTGAAGCTTTCTTT.

This clone was picked up a small number of times. J is TRBJ1-4 and V is TRBV19; D is ambiguous. This CDR3 is built from 16 residues. The germline CDR1 and CDR2 sequences are LNHDA and SQIVND (reference sequence). V lost 1 base to trimming and J lost 5 bases, with 14 bases between them. CDR3 DNA sequence: TGTGCCAGTAGTATAGCCCGGCGGACCCAAAATGAAAAACTGTTTTTT. The encoded protein is CASSIARRTQNEKLFF.